These 13 T cell receptor beta chains were sequenced from one sample in a study of human T cells and chemical hapten exposure. TCRdb re-called the RACE reads with MiXCR, one entry per CDR3 protein. The table includes 300,000 to 400,000 distinct CDR3 sequences, under 9% detected once. This sample's time point: patch test 1, 2 weeks after DPC sensitization. Indicated treatment: therapeutic diphenylcyclopropenone sensitization with weekly scalp DPC. Material: whole blood, obtained in connection with sensitization to the hapten diphenylcyclopropenone (DPC). These receptors were taken from a woman under 30 with alopecia areata. Some clones in this sample may be carry-over from other donors' samples.

This clonotype was observed at least ten times. This chain joins TRBV6-5 and TRBJ1-6, with unresolved D. Per germline, CDR1 MNHEY and CDR2 SVGAGI. Between the trimmed V and J ends, which lost 0 bases and 10 bases, there was a span of 16 bases. The CDR3 contains 16 residues. CDR3 sequence: CASSYSSTPLGSPLHF. The CDR3 bases are TGTGCCAGCAGTTACTCCTCTACCCCCCTTGGCTCACCCCTCCACTTT.

The genes are TRBV4-2 and TRBJ1-1; a possible D gene is TRBD1 (5 bases). Trimming left V 4 bases short and J 4 bases short, with 13 bases between. The CDR3 is 14 amino acids. Germline CDR1 and CDR2: LGHNA and YNFKEQ. CDR3: CASSRQGRGTEAFF. The CDR3, as DNA: TGTGCCAGCAGCCGGCAGGGACGGGGCACTGAAGCTTTCTTT.

This clonotype turned up a few times. The chain recombines TRBV12-3 or TRBV12-4 with TRBJ2-7, with 10 positions matching TRBD1. V gave up 10 bases and J gave up 2 bases; unmatched junction bases: 5. This CDR3 has 13 residues. CDR3 loop: CATRQGAAYEQYF. CDR3 DNA: TGTGCCACCAGACAGGGGGCCGCCTACGAGCAGTACTTC.

This chain links TRBV3-1 with TRBJ2-3; 9 bases fit TRBD2. The germline gives CDR1 LGHDT, CDR2 YNNKEL (reference sequence). With V trimmed by 5 bases and J by 4 bases, 7 bases remained unmatched. The CDR3 has 15 residues. This CDR3 is CASSKSTSGPDTQYF. CDR3 coding DNA: TGTGCCAGCAGCAAGTCGACTAGCGGACCAGATACGCAGTATTTT.

This clonotype was recorded at least ten times. The V gene is TRBV4-3, the J gene TRBJ1-3; D uncertain. V dropped 1 base and J dropped 3 bases, with 10 bases sitting between them. The CDR3 is 15 residues long. The germline V gene encodes CDR1 LGHNA and CDR2 YSLEER. The CDR3 spells CASSQGADGGNTIYF. The CDR3 DNA is TGCGCCAGCAGCCAAGGTGCCGACGGTGGAAACACCATATATTTT.

The chain couples TRBV19 to TRBJ1-5, with D hard to call. This CDR3 is built from 13 residues. Germline CDR1 LNHDA, CDR2 SQIVND (reference sequence). The V and J ends lost 7 bases and 6 bases respectively, with 13 bases between them. The CDR3 loop reads CASTSTVAQPQHF. The CDR3 coding sequence is TGTGCCAGTACCTCTACGGTCGCTCAGCCCCAGCATTTT.

The J gene is TRBJ1-4, the V gene TRBV7-9, with D possibly matching TRBD1 (6 bases). The CDR3 runs to 14 residues. Germline-derived CDR1 and CDR2 are SEHNR and FQNEAQ (reference sequence). V lost 6 bases to trimming and J lost 8 bases, with 16 bases between them. The CDR3 nucleotides are TGTGCCAGCAGTTTTCGAGGGGGAGGCGAAAAACTGTTTTTT. Protein sequence: CASSFRGGGEKLFF.

The chain joins TRBV20-1 to TRBJ2-7; D is ambiguous. Per the germline V gene, CDR1 is DFQATT and CDR2 is SNEGSKA (reference sequence). Trimming shortened V by 4 bases and J by 6 bases, and 16 bases separated the two germline ends. This CDR3 region has 13 residues. The CDR3 DNA reads TGCAGTGCTACCAACCCGTTGGTGGTCGAGCAGTACTTC. It codes for CSATNPLVVEQYF.

The V call is TRBV6-6, the J call TRBJ1-1; D is perhaps TRBD1 (6 bases). The CDR3 is 16 amino acids. Germline lookup yields CDR1 MNHNY and CDR2 SVGAGI (reference sequence). V was cut by 5 bases and J by 1 base, with 17 bases left in between. CDR3 nucleotides: TGTGCCAGCAGTAAAGGACAGACCAAAGGGAACACTGAAGCTTTCTTT. Translation: CASSKGQTKGNTEAFF.

This clonotype was picked up many times. This chain uses TRBV3-1 with TRBJ2-1, with D possibly TRBD2 on 6 matching bases. CDR1 and CDR2 (germline): LGHDT, YNNKEL (reference sequence). Deletions cut 4 bases from V and 3 bases from J, with 19 bases between. This CDR3 is built from 17 residues. CDR3 sequence (DNA): TGTGCCAGCAGCCGCTCCCCTTGGGGGGACCTCTACAATGAGCAGTTCTTC. Translated: CASSRSPWGDLYNEQFF.

The chain links TRBV5-1 to TRBJ1-1, with D possibly being TRBD1 (6 bases). This CDR3 is 11 amino acids long. Between the trimmed V and J ends, which lost 5 bases and 5 bases, there was a span of 7 bases. Germline V gene data show CDR1 as SGHRS and CDR2 as YFSETQ. The CDR3 here is CASSGQTEAFF. The CDR3 DNA reads as TGCGCCAGCAGTGGACAGACTGAAGCTTTCTTT. Using reference TRBV5-1 and TRBJ1-1 for the parts outside the CDR3, the full variable domain is KAGVTQTPRYLIKTRGQQVTLSCSPISGHRSVSWYQQTPGQGLQFLFEYFSETQRNKGNFPGRFSGRQFSNSRSEMNVSTLELGDSALYLCASSGQTEAFFGQGTRLTVV.

Ten or more counts support this clonotype. This chain joins TRBV7-3 and TRBJ2-2; 8 bases align to TRBD1. Germline values: CDR1 SGHTA, CDR2 FQGTGA. This CDR3 is built from 15 residues. Germline trimming cut 10 bases from V and 1 base from J; bases unmatched to any gene: 8. The CDR3 nucleotides are TGTGCCACTCAATCAGGACAGGGGAACACCGGGGAGCTGTTTTTT. Protein: CATQSGQGNTGELFF. The variable domain in full, completed from reference TRBV7-3 and TRBJ2-2, reads GAGVSQTPSNKVTEKGKYVELRCDPISGHTALYWYRQSLGQGPEFLIYFQGTGAADDSGLPNDRFFAVRPEGSVSTLKIQRTERGDSAVYLCATQSGQGNTGELFFGEGSRLTVL.

V and J are TRBV29-1 and TRBJ2-2; D is unresolved. The CDR3 spans 15 residues. V lost 4 bases, J lost 1 base, and 13 bases lay in between. Germline V gene lookup returns CDR1 SQVTM and CDR2 ANQGSEA. The CDR3 protein is CSVVLAEGNTGELFF. The DNA of the CDR3 is TGCAGCGTTGTCCTGGCCGAAGGGAACACCGGGGAGCTGTTTTTT.